A single sample is the source of the 4 T cell receptor beta chains below, sequenced in a study of shared clonotypes between healthy human individuals. Profiling relied on immunoSEQ multiplex PCR, and the TCRdb table lists in-frame clones only, not all of them. The profile shows over a million clones, 98% of them singletons. Sequencing used naive CD4+ T cells sorted from blood. Subset indicated: CD45RA+ positively selected. Source of these receptors: a man younger than 40 in good health.

The V gene is TRBV11-3, the J gene TRBJ2-1; 10 bases are a match to TRBD1. V shed 5 bases, J shed 8 bases, and the junction held 12 bases outside the gene matches. Germline loops: CDR1 SGHNT, CDR2 YENEEA. This CDR3 region has 16 residues. CDR3 coding DNA: TGTGCCAGCAGCAAAAGGGACAGGGGCAACACGGATGAGCAGTTCTTC. Its translation is CASSKRDRGNTDEQFF.

This rearrangement joins TRBV5-8 to TRBJ2-3; 9 nucleotides agree with TRBD2. V lost 0 bases and J lost 2; bases outside the gene matches: 10. Germline V gene lookup returns CDR1 SGHTS and CDR2 YDEGEE. This CDR3 region has 18 residues. Here the CDR3 reads CASSLGKVAGAYTDTQYF. Here the CDR3 DNA reads TGTGCCAGCAGCTTGGGAAAAGTAGCGGGAGCCTACACAGATACGCAGTATTTT.

This clone was recorded a few times. The V call is TRBV2, the J call TRBJ1-2; the match to TRBD1 covers 7 bases. The V segment lost 8 bases and the J segment 2 bases; nucleotides outside the gene matches: 8. This CDR3 comprises 14 residues. CDR1 is SNHLY, CDR2 FYNNEI, per germline. The CDR3 nucleotides are TGTGCCAGCGCGAGACAGGGTACCAACTATGGCTACACCTTC. Translation gives CASARQGTNYGYTF.

The V call is TRBV9, the J call TRBJ2-1; D not resolved. CDR1 and CDR2 (germline): SGDLS, YYNGEE. The CDR3 has 16 residues. V was cut by 3 bases and J by 6 bases, with 19 bases left in between. The CDR3 loop is CASSAQALGPSNEQFF. As DNA, the CDR3 is TGTGCCAGCAGCGCTCAGGCATTAGGCCCCTCCAATGAGCAGTTCTTC.